This T cell receptor beta chain was identified in a study of blood T cell repertoires in COVID-19 (TCRdb year 2020). Turning to the overall study: Collaborator samples came from the United States, Italy and Spain and covered acute and convalescent phases of COVID-19. The material from the prospective study consisted of cDNA or gDNA derived from T cells, B-cell-depleted T cells, or PBMCs. The dataset comprised deeply sampled blood TCRbeta repertoires from subjects exposed to, actively infected with, or recovered from COVID-19. The repertoires were released in a freely available public database intended as a resource for research on the immune response to SARS-CoV-2. The samples were drawn from two sources: the first 160 participants of the ongoing ImmuneRACE study, and 1,254 subjects contributed by 6 global collaborators. Nearly every sample came with metadata listing a de-identified subject ID, COVID-19 status, age in years and sex. Where HLA class I and class II types were available, the types were taken from metadata supplied by the sample provider, not from assay-based typing. Overall study outcomes, separate from this receptor: The amount of clinical and demographic metadata varied by source and participant and was provided uncurated.

TCRbeta CDR3 regions were amplified from genomic DNA using the immunoSEQ Assay, a bias-controlled multiplex PCR. On the authors' methods: Within the assay, amplification of reference gene primers was used to estimate how many nucleated cells each sample contained. Sequence reads were collapsed and filtered to measure the absolute abundance of every unique TCRbeta CDR3 rearrangement. For each sample, productive Simpson clonality was calculated by taking the square root of Simpson's diversity index across productive rearrangements. Not all clones reach the TCRdb copy of this immuneACCESS table, which keeps in-frame sequences only. Checked studies attribute under half of the gap to unresolved V genes and leave the rest unexplained. V and J calls and clone size are as listed in that table; D and trimming were resolved from the DNA. This sample gives about 97,000 clones in total; 70% to 90% of them show up just once. The ten largest clonotypes hold 3% of the sample.

CDR1 and CDR2, per the germline V gene (reference sequence), are MNHEY and SMNVEV. V lost 1 base and J lost 6 bases; the stretch between them is 12 bases long. Measured from the cysteine to the phenylalanine, the CDR3 is 14 residues long. The entry retains the CDR3 DNA only, 42 bases that are in frame from base 1. The collaborating institutions used their own protocols to collect whole blood in K2EDTA tubes. For TCRbeta analysis, collaborators shipped samples in one of three forms: frozen whole blood, isolated PBMCs, or DNA extracted from either of those sample types. On this clone: Its antigen remains undetermined. Base qualities are not recorded, but no much larger clone differs from it by a single base.

The chain is encoded by TRBV27 joined to TRBJ1-2, with TRBD1 perhaps the D gene, on 5 matching bases. The receptor was derived from a man aged 45-65 years with active or convalescent COVID-19. The source material was peripheral blood. The CDR3: CASSLFGRGNGYTF. The nucleotides are TGTGCCAGCAGTTTATTTGGGAGGGGCAATGGCTACACCTTC.